This T cell receptor beta chain was captured by sequencing in a study of Ad26.COV2.S vaccination and SARS-CoV-2 variants. Sample treatment: about 20 received Ad26.COV2.S at low or high dose, single or two shots; 5 received placebo; per-sample allocation not given. Sampling took place 63 days after the first vaccine or placebo injection. Assay: immunoSEQ multiplex PCR; the TCRdb copy retains only in-frame clones and omits some. Of around 420,000 clones listed, roughly 90% are singletons. The receptor was isolated from a person between 18 and 60 years old who received the Ad26.COV2.S COVID-19 vaccine or a placebo. This sample comprised peripheral blood, obtained in a trial of Ad26.COV2.S vaccine versus placebo.

CDR3: CASSFGTGYEQYF. CDR3 coding DNA: TGTGCCAGCAGTTTTGGGACGGGATACGAGCAGTACTTC. The chain recombines TRBV27 with TRBJ2-7; D tentatively reads TRBD1 or TRBD2 (5 bases each). Looked up from germline, CDR1 is MNHEY and CDR2 is SMNVEV (reference sequence). The V end was cut by 3 bases, the J end by 4 bases, with 10 bases between. This CDR3 region has 13 residues.